These 23 T cell receptor beta chains originate from one sample sequenced in a study of human T cells and chemical hapten exposure. Time point specified: pre-sensitization, week 0. Treatment denoted: therapeutic diphenylcyclopropenone sensitization with weekly scalp DPC. TCRdb re-called the RACE reads through MiXCR, storing one row per CDR3 protein. The data contain around 60,000 distinct CDR3 sequences, 6.5% to 8.5% of them singletons. Here the sequenced sample was whole blood, taken in connection with sensitization to the hapten diphenylcyclopropenone (DPC). Receptors were obtained from a young woman with alopecia areata. Some clones in this sample may be carry-over from other donors' samples.

This clonotype was counted between two and nine times. This rearrangement joins TRBV12-5 to TRBJ1-4; D unclear. The CDR3 length is 12 residues. Per the germline V gene, CDR1 is LGHNT and CDR2 is FRNRAP. Trimming shortened V by 3 bases and J by 7 bases, and 6 bases separated the two germline ends. CDR3 loop: CASGFHGEKLFF. The CDR3 DNA reads TGTGCTAGTGGTTTCCACGGTGAAAAACTGTTTTTT.

This clonotype occurred many times. The V gene is TRBV12-3 or TRBV12-4, the J gene TRBJ1-5; TRBD1 matches 7 bases. CDR3 size: 13 residues. With V trimmed by 6 bases and J by 4 bases, 3 bases remained unmatched. The CDR3 here is CASSGQENQPQHF. CDR3 sequence (DNA): TGTGCCAGCAGCGGACAGGAAAATCAGCCCCAGCATTTT.

The sample holds a few counts of this clonotype. V gene TRBV20-1 combines with J gene TRBJ1-1; a possible D gene is TRBD1 (6 bases). Trimming shortened V by 5 bases and J by 0 bases, and 16 bases separated the two germline ends. CDR3 length equals 15 residues. From germline, CDR1 is DFQATT and CDR2 SNEGSKA (reference sequence). The chain's CDR3 is CSAPHSDRLNTEAFF. CDR3 DNA sequence: TGCAGTGCTCCTCATTCGGACAGATTGAACACTGAAGCTTTCTTT.

This clonotype was detected ten times or more. The rearrangement uses TRBV29-1 and TRBJ2-3; D is uncertain. The germline V gene has CDR1 SQVTM and CDR2 ANQGSEA. The germline V and J ends were trimmed by 1 base and 1 base, with 3 bases remaining between them. The CDR3 length is 12 residues. DNA for the CDR3: TGCAGCGTTGAAGGGGGCACAGATACGCAGTATTTT. It specifies CSVEGGTDTQYF.

This clonotype was seen at least ten times. V is TRBV6-6 and J is TRBJ1-5, with D unclear. CDR1 MNHNY and CDR2 SVGAGI come from the germline V gene (reference sequence). This CDR3 region has 15 residues. The ends were cut back, 2 bases at V and 5 bases at J, with 13 bases in the middle. CDR3 residues: CASSYAYIGDQPQHF. The CDR3 DNA sequence: TGTGCCAGCAGTTACGCCTATATCGGGGATCAGCCCCAGCATTTT.

This clonotype was counted many times. The chain has TRBV11-1 and TRBJ1-1, with D unresolved. The CDR3 has 11 amino acids. CDR1 and CDR2 (germline): SGHAT, FQDESV (reference sequence). Between the trimmed V and J ends, which lost 6 bases and 5 bases, there was a span of 7 bases. The CDR3 region is CASSSRTEAFF. CDR3 bases: TGTGCCAGCAGTTCCAGAACTGAAGCTTTCTTT.

This clonotype has just a few counts. CDR3 loop: CASSLEGGLWIGDTF. The CDR3 nucleotides read TGCGCCAGCAGCTTGGAGGGGGGTCTGTGGATAGGCGACACCTTC. The rearrangement links TRBV5-1 to TRBJ1-2, with a possible D match to TRBD1 (6 bases). The CDR3 has 15 residues. Per the germline V gene, CDR1 is SGHRS and CDR2 is YFSETQ. V lost 0 bases to trimming and J lost 12 bases, with 21 bases between them. Drawing the rest from reference TRBV5-1 and TRBJ1-2, the complete variable domain is KAGVTQTPRYLIKTRGQQVTLSCSPISGHRSVSWYQQTPGQGLQFLFEYFSETQRNKGNFPGRFSGRQFSNSRSEMNVSTLELGDSALYLCASSLEGGLWIGDTFGSGTRLTVV.

This clonotype was recorded many times. V and J are TRBV7-8 and TRBJ2-7, with TRBD2 matching over 12 bases. CDR3 length: 16 amino acids. Germline CDR1 SGHVS, CDR2 FQNEAQ. The V gene end was trimmed by 4 bases and the J gene end by 6 bases; junction bases not matched to a gene: 10. The CDR3 DNA is TGTGCCAGCAGCTCGAGACTAGCGGGGGACCCTGGCGAGCAGTACTTC. Translation gives CASSSRLAGDPGEQYF.

This clonotype occurred a few times. CDR3 DNA sequence: TGCAGCGTGAAACTTGATGGAAACACCATATATTTT. It specifies CSVKLDGNTIYF. The genes are TRBV29-1 and TRBJ1-3; D not resolved. V lost 6 bases and J 3 bases, leaving 9 bases between the germline ends. This CDR3 is built from 12 residues. The germline gives CDR1 SQVTM, CDR2 ANQGSEA.

This clonotype has ten or more counts. This chain joins TRBV12-3 or TRBV12-4 and TRBJ2-3; D is undetermined. CDR3 length: 12 amino acids. V was trimmed by 6 bases and J by 6 bases, leaving 10 bases between them. The CDR3 sequence: CASSPRSDTQYF. Written as DNA, the CDR3 is TGTGCCAGCAGCCCTAGGTCGGATACGCAGTATTTT.

The chain couples TRBV5-4 to TRBJ2-5, with D possibly called TRBD1 or TRBD2 (6 bases each). V dropped 2 bases and J dropped 2 bases, with 13 bases sitting between them. CDR1 is SGHNT, CDR2 YYREEE, per germline (reference sequence). The CDR3 runs 15 residues. The CDR3 DNA reads as TGTGCCAGCAGCTTACGGGGGCCGGGGCAAGAGACCCAGTACTTC. Amino acids: CASSLRGPGQETQYF. Using reference TRBV5-4 and TRBJ2-5 for the parts outside the CDR3, the full variable domain is ETGVTQSPTHLIKTRGQQVTLRCSSQSGHNTVSWYQQALGQGPQFIFQYYREEENGRGNFPPRFSGLQFPNYSSELNVNALELDDSALYLCASSLRGPGQETQYFGPGTRLLVL.

The chain combines TRBV19 with TRBJ2-3, with 7 nucleotides matching TRBD1. V gave up 7 bases and J gave up 3 bases; unmatched junction bases: 10. This CDR3 has 15 amino acids. CDR1 and CDR2 from the germline V gene are LNHDA and SQIVND (reference sequence). CDR3 coding DNA: TGTGCCAGTAAACAACAGGGGAAAGGGACAGATACGCAGTATTTT. This encodes CASKQQGKGTDTQYF.

Many counts were recorded for this clonotype. V and J are TRBV12-3 or TRBV12-4 and TRBJ1-1; no firm D call. The length of the CDR3 is 11 residues. The V and J ends lost 5 bases and 4 bases respectively, with 5 bases between them. Here the CDR3 DNA reads TGTGCCAGCAGTAGAGCCACTGAAGCTTTCTTT. It is translated as CASSRATEAFF.

This clonotype has ten or more counts. The V call is TRBV12-3 or TRBV12-4, the J call TRBJ1-5; D possibly corresponds to TRBD1 (5 bases). The V end was cut by 3 bases, the J end by 10 bases, with 13 bases between. CDR3 length: 13 residues. CDR3 region: CASSLSGITPQHF. The CDR3 nucleotides are TGTGCCAGCAGTTTGTCAGGGATAACTCCCCAGCATTTT.

This clonotype has a count of ten or more. V gene TRBV10-2 combines with J gene TRBJ1-2, with TRBD1 as a possible D gene (5 bases). This CDR3 comprises 17 residues. With 6 bases removed from V and 8 bases from J, the gap between germline ends came to 28 bases. In germline, CDR1 is WSHSY, CDR2 SAAADI. This chain's CDR3 is CASSPHPRASAESGYTF. The CDR3 DNA reads as TGCGCCAGCAGCCCCCATCCCAGGGCCAGTGCGGAATCGGGCTACACCTTC.

This clonotype showed up just a few times. The V and J genes are TRBV10-3 and TRBJ1-1; 7 bases map to TRBD1. V lost 7 bases, J lost 5 bases, and 10 bases stayed unmatched. This CDR3 spans 14 amino acids. Looked up from germline, CDR1 is ENHRY and CDR2 is SYGVKD. In DNA form, the CDR3 reads TGTGCCATCACCCCACAGGGGCAGCAGACTGAAGCTTTCTTT. Its protein product is CAITPQGQQTEAFF.

On this clonotype: A much larger clone differs by one base, so this may be a read error. The chain recombines TRBV29-1 with TRBJ2-2; 7 bases map to TRBD2. Losses at the gene ends were 4 bases for V and 1 base for J; bases not matched to a gene: 0. The germline V gene encodes CDR1 SQVTM and CDR2 ANQGSEA. The CDR3 is 13 amino acids. CDR3: CSVGGGNTGELFF. Here the CDR3 DNA reads TGCAGCGTTGGGGGGGGGAACACCGGGGAGCTGTTTTTT.

This clonotype has at least ten counts. The chain recombines TRBV10-3 with TRBJ2-3; tentatively, D is TRBD1 (6 bases). V dropped 8 bases and J dropped 4 bases, with 19 bases sitting between them. This CDR3 has 15 amino acids. The germline V gene has CDR1 ENHRY and CDR2 SYGVKD. CDR3 bases: TGTGCCATCGGGGACACATTAATAGGCCCAGATACGCAGTATTTT. Its translation: CAIGDTLIGPDTQYF.

A remark on this clonotype: One base away lies a much larger clone, so this may be a sequencing read error. This chain links TRBV6-1 with TRBJ1-1, with TRBD1 as a possible D gene (6 bases). The CDR3 has 15 amino acids. Deletions cut 2 bases from V and 9 bases from J, with 19 bases between. CDR1 is MNHNS and CDR2 is SASEGT in the germline V gene. CDR3 protein: CASSELQWGTSKAFF. CDR3 DNA: TGTGCCAGCAGTGAATTACAATGGGGGACATCTAAAGCTTTCTTT.

The chain is built from TRBV7-7 and TRBJ2-3; no definite D call. The V end lost 1 base, the J end lost 2 bases, and 7 bases lay between the germline ends. The CDR3 spans 14 residues. Germline V CDR1 and CDR2: SSHAT, FNYEAQ (reference sequence). The CDR3 bases are TGTGCCAGCAGCTTAGTCGGGTCCACAGATACGCAGTATTTT. Amino acids: CASSLVGSTDTQYF. Combining the CDR3 with reference TRBV7-7 and TRBJ2-3 gives the whole variable domain GAGVSQSPRYKVTKRGQDVTLRCDPISSHATLYWYQQALGQGPEFLTYFNYEAQPDKSGLPSDRFSAERPEGSISTLTIQRTEQRDSAMYRCASSLVGSTDTQYFGPGTRLTVL.

The genes are TRBV29-1 and TRBJ2-6, with D maybe TRBD1 (5 bases). The CDR3 is 14 amino acids. The germline V gene has CDR1 SQVTM and CDR2 ANQGSEA. Trimming took 5 bases from V and 0 from J, leaving 8 bases between them. The CDR3 here is CSVSQDSGANVLTF. The CDR3 DNA follows: TGCAGCGTTTCACAGGACTCTGGGGCCAACGTCCTGACTTTC.

This clonotype was recorded at least ten times. This sequence joins TRBV20-1 and TRBJ2-2, with 11 nucleotides matching TRBD1. The J segment lost 3 bases and the V segment lost 5 bases, leaving 8 bases of the junction unmatched. From germline, CDR1 is DFQATT and CDR2 SNEGSKA (reference sequence). CDR3 size: 16 residues. DNA for the CDR3: TGCAGTGCTCCGGACAGGGGGCGTAGGGACACCGGGGAGCTGTTTTTT. Protein sequence: CSAPDRGRRDTGELFF.

This clonotype was seen ten or more times. The chain recombines TRBV5-1 with TRBJ1-6, with 10 bases aligning to TRBD1. The CDR3 has 18 residues. V lost 0 bases to trimming and J lost 5 bases; unmatched junction nucleotides: 8. Germline assignment: CDR1 SGHRS and CDR2 YFSETQ. The CDR3 coding sequence is TGCGCCAGCAGCTTGGCCCCGGGACAGGGGCTCGATAATTCACCCCTCCACTTT. Amino acid sequence: CASSLAPGQGLDNSPLHF.